The 14 T cell receptor beta chains presented below share a single source sample, sequenced in a study of patients and donors after allogeneic stem cell transplantation. A single record per CDR3 protein comes from TCRdb applying MiXCR to the RT-PCR reads. In the table there are 160,000 or so distinct CDR3 sequences, roughly 24% of which are singletons. Sequencing input: blood, either unsorted or a sorted T cell fraction (not recorded which). All receptors come from a human donor who was either an allogeneic HSCT recipient or a stem cell or donor lymphocyte infusion donor (not recorded which). It is not recorded whose cells these are; they may come from a transplant donor.

This clonotype came up many times. V gene TRBV4-3 combines with J gene TRBJ2-2; no clear D gene. The V and J ends lost 4 bases and 2 bases respectively, with 8 bases between them. CDR1 and CDR2 from the germline V gene are LGHNA and YSLEER. The CDR3 has 14 residues. CDR3 DNA sequence: TGCGCCAGCAGCCCCAGGCTAAACACCGGGGAGCTGTTTTTT. Protein sequence: CASSPRLNTGELFF.

The chain recombines TRBV29-1 with TRBJ2-7, with D tentatively TRBD1 (6 bases). This CDR3 contains 15 residues. From germline, CDR1 is SQVTM and CDR2 ANQGSEA. V was shortened by 5 bases and J by 6 bases, with 23 bases between the two germline ends. The CDR3 sequence: CSVPGKDSSFGEQYF. The CDR3, as DNA: TGCAGCGTTCCCGGGAAGGACAGTTCTTTCGGCGAGCAGTACTTC.

This clonotype was seen ten or more times. The CDR3 region has the DNA TGTGCCAGCAGCCAAGATGGATGGGAGCTGTTTTTT. Protein: CASSQDGWELFF. The V gene is TRBV3-1, the J gene TRBJ2-2; D not resolved. Trimming took off 0 bases at V and 9 bases at J, with 5 bases between the two ends. From germline, CDR1 is LGHDT and CDR2 YNNKEL (reference sequence). The CDR3 totals 12 residues.

This clonotype has a handful of counts. V gene TRBV29-1 combines with J gene TRBJ2-7, with TRBD1 matching over 10 bases. Germline V CDR1 and CDR2: SQVTM, ANQGSEA. V lost 0 bases, J lost 4 bases, and 6 bases stayed unmatched. CDR3 length: 15 residues. In DNA form, the CDR3 reads TGCAGCGTTGAAGATACGACAGGGGGCTGGTACGAGCAGTACTTC. Translation gives CSVEDTTGGWYEQYF.

This rearrangement joins TRBV7-3 to TRBJ2-1, with 13 bases lining up with TRBD2. The CDR3 runs 15 residues. Unmatched junction bases numbered 8, after V lost 6 bases and J lost 9 bases. The germline gives CDR1 SGHTA, CDR2 FQGTGA. The CDR3 loop is CASSWTSGRLGEQFF. CDR3 sequence (DNA): TGTGCCAGCAGTTGGACTAGCGGGAGATTAGGTGAGCAGTTCTTC.

V and J are TRBV6-6 and TRBJ1-4; 11 bases fit TRBD1. J lost 7 bases, V lost 4 bases, and 8 bases had no gene match. The CDR3 spans 16 residues. The germline V gene encodes CDR1 MNHNY and CDR2 SVGAGI (reference sequence). The CDR3 sequence: CASSSLTDRGLEKLFF. The CDR3 DNA reads as TGTGCCAGCAGTTCTCTCACGGACAGGGGGCTTGAAAAACTGTTTTTT.

This rearrangement joins TRBV30 to TRBJ2-1, with 9 bases matching TRBD1. With 1 base clipped from V and 2 bases from J, the junction kept 0 bases outside the gene matches. The germline CDR1 and CDR2 sequences are GTSNPN and SVGIG (reference sequence). This CDR3 spans 14 amino acids. In DNA form, the CDR3 reads TGTGCCTGGAGTGGACAGGGGGCCTACAATGAGCAGTTCTTC. Protein: CAWSGQGAYNEQFF.

The sample holds a few counts of this clonotype. The V and J genes are TRBV5-1 and TRBJ1-3, with D maybe TRBD1 (5 bases). CDR3 length: 15 amino acids. Germline CDR1 is SGHRS and CDR2 is YFSETQ. V was clipped by 4 bases and J by 0 bases, with 11 bases between them. CDR3 amino acids: CASSVGRNSGNTIYF. In DNA form, the CDR3 reads TGCGCCAGCAGCGTGGGACGGAACTCTGGAAACACCATATATTTT.

The chain's CDR3 is CASSPGTYNYGYTF. The DNA for the CDR3 is TGTGCCAGTAGTCCCGGGACATATAACTATGGCTACACCTTC. This rearrangement joins TRBV19 to TRBJ1-2, with D perhaps TRBD1 (6 bases). Deletions cut 5 bases from V and 1 base from J, with 11 bases between. This CDR3 contains 14 residues. CDR1 and CDR2 (germline): LNHDA, SQIVND (reference sequence).

This clonotype showed up many times. This chain connects TRBV10-3 to TRBJ1-2; 7 bases line up with TRBD1. The germline CDR1 and CDR2 sequences are ENHRY and SYGVKD. This CDR3 contains 14 residues. The ends lost 9 bases at V and 5 bases at J; junction bases unmatched: 12. The CDR3 region is CAIPDRHDHYGYTF. CDR3 DNA sequence: TGTGCCATTCCGGACAGGCACGATCATTATGGCTACACCTTC.

The rearrangement links TRBV6-1 to TRBJ1-4, with D hard to call. The CDR3 length is 13 residues. The V and J ends lost 4 bases and 6 bases respectively, with 9 bases between them. Looked up from germline, CDR1 is MNHNS and CDR2 is SASEGT. CDR3 nucleotides: TGTGCCAGCAGTGTAGATTGGGATGAAAAACTGTTTTTT. Translation gives CASSVDWDEKLFF.

The J gene is TRBJ1-6, the V gene TRBV12-3 or TRBV12-4; 10 bases match TRBD1. Trimming at V came to 6 bases and at J to 8 bases, leaving 10 bases not matched to a gene. The CDR3 spans 16 residues. The CDR3 DNA sequence: TGTGCCAGCAGGAAAGGGACAGGGGTGACGGATTCACCCCTCCACTTT. It yields the protein CASRKGTGVTDSPLHF.

This clonotype was seen at least ten times. The chain recombines TRBV5-6 with TRBJ1-2, with a tentative D call TRBD1 (5 bases). This CDR3 comprises 12 residues. V dropped 2 bases and J dropped 8 bases, with 10 bases sitting between them. Germline V gene lookup returns CDR1 SGHDT and CDR2 YYEEEE. CDR3 nucleotides: TGTGCCAGCAGCTTAGGGGTCTTGGGCTACACCTTC. Amino acid sequence: CASSLGVLGYTF.

In this sample, this clonotype turned up a few times. V usage is TRBV6-5 and J usage is TRBJ1-2; the match to TRBD1 covers 8 bases. Germline V gives CDR1 MNHEY, CDR2 SVGAGI. J gave up 8 bases and V 2 bases, and 10 bases lay outside the gene matches. The CDR3 extends over 15 amino acids. The CDR3 bases are TGTGCCAGCAGTTACGGGCCAGGGGGCAACGACGGCTACACCTTC. This encodes CASSYGPGGNDGYTF.